This T cell receptor beta chain came from a study of blood T cell repertoires in COVID-19. Whole-study context: Donors in the United States, Italy and Spain gave samples during acute or convalescent COVID-19.

Participants came from about 24 US areas, aged roughly 18 to 95 years. The CDR3 has 15 residues. Germline assignment: CDR1 LGHDT and CDR2 YNNKEL (reference sequence). V lost 0 bases and J lost 0, with 9 bases in between. Data came from immunoSEQ multiplex PCR; TCRdb stores just in-frame clones and leaves some out. Among 180,000 or so clones listed, 80% were seen once. The chain is built from TRBV3-1 (or the pseudogene TRBV3-2) and TRBJ2-7, with D hard to call. Sequences were obtained from PBMCs or T cells enriched from blood (not recorded which). The origin of this receptor is a man between 60 and 75 years old who had been exposed to COVID-19. CDR3 amino acids: CASSQDMTPSYEQYF. In DNA form, the CDR3 reads TGTGCCAGCAGCCAAGACATGACTCCCTCCTACGAGCAGTACTTC.